The 9 T cell receptor beta chains listed next were all sequenced from one sample in a study of blood T cell repertoires in COVID-19. TCRdb keeps only in-frame clones here, not all; method: immunoSEQ multiplex PCR. The table includes about 33,000 clones, about nine tenths detected once. The material sequenced was peripheral blood. These receptors all come from a man aged 60 to 75 with acute or convalescent COVID-19.

V usage is TRBV6-5 and J usage is TRBJ2-7, with a weak D call TRBD2 (5 bases). The CDR3 spans 15 residues. V was cut by 0 bases and J by 7 bases, with 16 bases left in between. Germline lookup yields CDR1 MNHEY and CDR2 SVGAGI. The chain's CDR3 is CASSYSQAGSGEQYV. The CDR3 coding sequence is TGTGCCAGCAGTTACTCCCAGGCGGGCTCGGGAGAGCAGTACGTC.

This clone was seen only once. This chain uses TRBV24-1 with TRBJ1-3; no firm D call. Germline values: CDR1 KGHDR, CDR2 SFDVKD. The CDR3 contains 14 residues. V was clipped by 3 bases and J by 0 bases, with 5 bases between them. The CDR3 coding sequence is TGTGCCACCAGTGATCCCCTCTCTGGAAACACCATATATTTT. Protein sequence: CATSDPLSGNTIYF.

The rearrangement joins TRBV19 to TRBJ1-1; 8 positions agree with TRBD1. Germline CDR1 is LNHDA and CDR2 is SQIVND (reference sequence). Losses at the gene ends were 3 bases for V and 4 bases for J; bases not matched to a gene: 13. This CDR3 region has 17 residues. CDR3: CASSIGTGVRRSTEAFF. The CDR3 DNA is TGTGCCAGTAGTATCGGGACAGGAGTTAGGCGGAGCACTGAAGCTTTCTTT.

V and J are TRBV5-5 and TRBJ1-1; D is undetermined. The ends were cut back, 0 bases at V and 7 bases at J, with 16 bases in the middle. Germline V lookup: CDR1 SGHKS, CDR2 YYEKEE (reference sequence). The CDR3 spans 15 residues. The CDR3 reads CASSLVDAVTIEAFF. Written as DNA, the CDR3 is TGTGCCAGCAGCTTGGTGGATGCAGTTACTATTGAAGCTTTCTTT. Complete variable domain (other parts from reference TRBV5-5 and TRBJ1-1): DAGVTQSPTHLIKTRGQQVTLRCSPISGHKSVSWYQQVLGQGPQFIFQYYEKEERGRGNFPDRFSARQFPNYSSELNVNALLLGDSALYLCASSLVDAVTIEAFFGQGTRLTVV.

In this sample, this clone turned up a few times. The chain links TRBV7-9 to TRBJ2-2; D possibly corresponds to TRBD2 (5 bases). Deletions cut 5 bases from V and 6 bases from J, with 13 bases between. CDR3 size: 14 residues. The germline CDR1 and CDR2 sequences are SEHNR and FQNEAQ (reference sequence). The CDR3 here is CASSLLDSSGELFF. The CDR3 nucleotides read TGTGCCAGCAGCCTCCTGGACTCCTCCGGGGAGCTGTTTTTT.

V usage is TRBV7-2 and J usage is TRBJ1-2; no clear D gene. The CDR3 contains 13 residues. CDR1 SGHTA and CDR2 FQGNSA come from the germline V gene. V lost 2 bases and J 8 bases, leaving 12 bases between the germline ends. The CDR3 sequence is CASSLKNGLGYTF. CDR3 DNA sequence: TGTGCCAGCAGCTTAAAAAACGGACTGGGCTACACCTTC.

The chain uses TRBV3-1 (or the pseudogene TRBV3-2) and TRBJ2-5; 8 bases fit TRBD2. This CDR3 has 16 amino acids. The ends lost 5 bases at V and 3 bases at J; junction bases unmatched: 11. Per germline, CDR1 LGHDT and CDR2 YNNKEL (reference sequence). CDR3 in DNA: TGTGCCAGCAGCTACCGAGCGGGAGTACTCGAAGAGACCCAGTACTTC. Amino acid sequence: CASSYRAGVLEETQYF.

This clone was seen a handful of times. The gene calls are TRBV3-1 (or the pseudogene TRBV3-2) and TRBJ2-1, with D hard to call. The germline CDR1 and CDR2 sequences are LGHDT and YNNKEL (reference sequence). The CDR3 consists of 17 residues. V lost 5 bases and J lost 4, with 21 bases in between. The CDR3 sequence: CASSSLPPLHPYNEQFF. The CDR3 region has the DNA TGTGCCAGCAGCTCTCTTCCCCCCTTACACCCTTACAATGAGCAGTTCTTC.

This CDR3 reads CASSYSQGAIGWNTEAFF. In DNA form, the CDR3 reads TGTGCCAGCAGTTACTCGCAGGGGGCGATAGGGTGGAACACTGAAGCTTTCTTT. The chain carries TRBV6-2 or TRBV6-3 and TRBJ1-1, with 8 bases identical to TRBD1. Germline lookup yields CDR1 MNHEY and CDR2 SVGEGT. V dropped 0 bases and J dropped 1; count of bases not matched to a gene: 10. The CDR3 is made up of 18 amino acids.